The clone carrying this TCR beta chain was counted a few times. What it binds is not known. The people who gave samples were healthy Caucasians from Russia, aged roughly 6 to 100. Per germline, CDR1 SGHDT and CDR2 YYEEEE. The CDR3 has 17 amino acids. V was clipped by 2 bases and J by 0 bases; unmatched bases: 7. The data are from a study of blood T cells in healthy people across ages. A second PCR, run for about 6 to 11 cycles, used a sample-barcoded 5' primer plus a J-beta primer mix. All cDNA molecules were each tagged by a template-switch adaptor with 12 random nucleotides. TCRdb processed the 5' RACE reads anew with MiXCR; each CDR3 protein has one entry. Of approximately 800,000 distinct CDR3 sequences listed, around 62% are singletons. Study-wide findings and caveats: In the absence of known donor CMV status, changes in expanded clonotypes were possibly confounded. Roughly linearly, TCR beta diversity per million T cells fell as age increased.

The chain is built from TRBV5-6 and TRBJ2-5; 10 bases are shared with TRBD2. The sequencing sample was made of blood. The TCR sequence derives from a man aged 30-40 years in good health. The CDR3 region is CASSFLLAGVYQETQYF. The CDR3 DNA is TGTGCCAGCAGCTTTCTGCTAGCGGGGGTGTACCAAGAGACCCAGTACTTC.